These 26 T cell receptor beta chains were all obtained from the same sample, sequenced in a study of T cell responses to AZD1222 COVID-19 vaccine. Only in-frame clones appear in the TCRdb table, and some are missing; sequencing was by immunoSEQ multiplex PCR. The data show 130,000 or so clones, around 94% seen once. The sample in question was peripheral blood, obtained on day 0 of AZD1222 vaccination. The receptors derive from an adult in good health.

The CDR3 spells CASSEAGQNTEAFF. The CDR3 DNA sequence: TGTGCCAGCAGTGAGGCCGGACAGAACACTGAAGCTTTCTTT. V usage is TRBV25-1 and J usage is TRBJ1-1, with D possibly matching TRBD1 (5 bases). V lost 3 bases to trimming and J lost 1 base, with 9 bases between them. The CDR3 is 14 amino acids. Germline loops: CDR1 MGHDK, CDR2 SYGVNS. Full variable domain (missing parts from reference TRBV25-1 and TRBJ1-1): EADIYQTPRYLVIGTGKKITLECSQTMGHDKMYWYQQDPGMELHLIHYSYGVNSTEKGDLSSESTVSRIRTEHFPLTLESARPSHTSQYLCASSEAGQNTEAFFGQGTRLTVV.

The rearrangement uses TRBV7-9 and TRBJ2-5; D gene ambiguous. From germline, CDR1 is SEHNR and CDR2 FQNEAQ (reference sequence). CDR3 length equals 14 residues. V was shortened by 5 bases and J by 1 base, with 11 bases between the two germline ends. The CDR3: CASSRTPAQETQYF. CDR3 coding DNA: TGTGCCAGCAGCCGCACACCGGCCCAAGAGACCCAGTACTTC.

The chain is built from TRBV3-1 (or the pseudogene TRBV3-2) and TRBJ1-2; D perhaps matches TRBD1 (6 bases). CDR3 size: 16 residues. Germline V CDR1 and CDR2: LGHDT, YNNKEL (reference sequence). The ends were cut back, 2 bases at V and 7 bases at J, with 20 bases in the middle. The CDR3 region has the DNA TGTGCCAGCAGCCAAATCGTGGTGGCAGGGGAGTCTGGCTACACCTTC. Translated, it gives CASSQIVVAGESGYTF.

The CDR3 region is CATRESGNTIYF. The CDR3 DNA follows: TGTGCCACCAGGGAGTCTGGAAACACCATATATTTT. V gene TRBV6-5 combines with J gene TRBJ1-3, with D maybe TRBD1 (5 bases). V lost 10 bases to trimming and J lost 1 base, with 8 bases between them. CDR1 and CDR2 (germline): MNHEY, SVGAGI. The CDR3 has 12 residues.

This chain uses TRBV18 with TRBJ1-5; a possible D gene is TRBD1 (6 bases). V lost 3 bases and J lost 5, with 14 bases in between. Germline V gene sequence: CDR1 KGHSH, CDR2 LQKENI. The CDR3 contains 15 residues. CDR3 bases: TGTGCCAGCTCACCGGGGGGGGGCTTTCATCAGCCCCAGCATTTT. Protein sequence: CASSPGGGFHQPQHF.

A remark on this clone: The same CDR3 arises from other DNA sequences in this sample as well. The J gene is TRBJ1-1, the V gene TRBV27; D remains ambiguous. Trimming stripped 2 bases from V and 0 bases from J, with 4 bases between. The CDR3 has 13 residues. Germline CDR1 is MNHEY and CDR2 is SMNVEV (reference sequence). The CDR3 loop reads CASSLSLNTEAFF. The CDR3, as DNA: TGTGCCAGCAGTTTAAGTCTGAACACTGAAGCTTTCTTT.

This chain links TRBV27 with TRBJ1-5; no clear D gene. Germline V lookup: CDR1 MNHEY, CDR2 SMNVEV (reference sequence). The ends were cut back, 3 bases at V and 3 bases at J, with 6 bases in the middle. The CDR3 loop spans 13 amino acids. CDR3 protein: CASSLATNQPQHF. CDR3 in DNA: TGTGCCAGCAGTTTGGCCACCAATCAGCCCCAGCATTTT.

This clone was recorded a few times. This rearrangement joins TRBV7-6 to TRBJ1-6; 10 nucleotides line up with TRBD1. Germline V gene lookup returns CDR1 SGHVS and CDR2 FNYEAQ. The CDR3 has 13 amino acids. V trimming: 4 bases; J trimming: 15 bases; junction bases outside the gene matches: 6. CDR3: CASSSRDRGRLHF. The CDR3, as DNA: TGTGCCAGCAGCTCCCGGGACAGGGGACGCCTCCACTTT. The variable domain in full, completed from reference TRBV7-6 and TRBJ1-6, reads GAGVSQSPRYKVTKRGQDVALRCDPISGHVSLYWYRQALGQGPEFLTYFNYEAQQDKSGLPNDRFSAERPEGSISTLTIQRTEQRDSAMYRCASSSRDRGRLHFGNGTRLTVT.

The chain carries TRBV27 and TRBJ1-5; weak D call: TRBD1 (5 bases). This CDR3 contains 14 residues. V lost 2 bases and J 4 bases, leaving 9 bases between the germline ends. Germline V CDR1 and CDR2: MNHEY, SMNVEV (reference sequence). The CDR3 coding sequence is TGTGCCAGCAGTTTACGGCAGGGAAATCAGCCCCAGCATTTT. Translated: CASSLRQGNQPQHF.

V and J are TRBV2 and TRBJ1-1, with 8 bases identical to TRBD1. The CDR3 is made up of 14 amino acids. The germline V gene encodes CDR1 SNHLY and CDR2 FYNNEI. Losses at the gene ends were 6 bases for V and 5 bases for J; bases not matched to a gene: 8. The CDR3 spells CASRVRGRETEAFF. The CDR3 DNA reads as TGTGCCAGCAGAGTCAGGGGGCGCGAGACTGAAGCTTTCTTT. Combining the CDR3 with reference TRBV2 and TRBJ1-1 gives the whole variable domain EPEVTQTPSHQVTQMGQEVILRCVPISNHLYFYWYRQILGQKVEFLVSFYNNEISEKSEIFDDQFSVERPDGSNFTLKIRSTKLEDSAMYFCASRVRGRETEAFFGQGTRLTVV.

This clone was observed once. V usage is TRBV6-5 and J usage is TRBJ2-7; tentatively, D is TRBD1 (5 bases). Germline V gene data show CDR1 as MNHEY and CDR2 as SVGAGI. V dropped 2 bases and J dropped 2 bases, with 13 bases sitting between them. This CDR3 is built from 15 residues. CDR3 nucleotide sequence: TGTGCCAGCAGTTACAGGGTTCAAGGGGCCTACGAGCAGTACTTC. Its protein product is CASSYRVQGAYEQYF.

The J gene is TRBJ1-5, the V gene TRBV9, with D perhaps TRBD1 (5 bases). V gave up 7 bases and J gave up 1 base, with 15 bases separating them. Germline V gene lookup returns CDR1 SGDLS and CDR2 YYNGEE. The CDR3 has 15 residues. The CDR3 nucleotides read TGTGCCAGCCGCCGGGGGGGAGGGAGCAATCAGCCCCAGCATTTT. Translating it yields CASRRGGGSNQPQHF. The entire variable domain, with the rest obtained from reference TRBV9 and TRBJ1-5, is as follows: DSGVTQTPKHLITATGQRVTLRCSPRSGDLSVYWYQQSLDQGLQFLIQYYNGEERAKGNILERFSAQQFPDLHSELNLSSLELGDSALYFCASRRGGGSNQPQHFGDGTRLSIL.

This clone was observed a few times. V and J are TRBV18 and TRBJ1-1; a weak D match, TRBD1 (6 bases). V was clipped by 5 bases and J by 6 bases, with 16 bases between them. The CDR3 is made up of 14 amino acids. The germline gives CDR1 KGHSH, CDR2 LQKENI. The CDR3 DNA reads TGTGCCAGCTCAACGCCCAGGACAGTGGCTGAAGCTTTCTTT. It translates to CASSTPRTVAEAFF.

This chain uses TRBV25-1 with TRBJ1-2; 7 bases match TRBD1. CDR1 and CDR2 (germline): MGHDK, SYGVNS. After removal of 6 bases from V and 6 bases from J, the junction contained 7 bases not matched to a gene. The CDR3 spans 13 residues. CDR3 bases: TGTGCCAGCAGAGGGACAGTTTCTCATGGCTACACCTTC. This gives the protein CASRGTVSHGYTF.

This chain connects TRBV7-2 to TRBJ1-1; tentatively, D is TRBD1 (5 bases). Per germline, CDR1 SGHTA and CDR2 FQGNSA. This CDR3 spans 14 amino acids. The V end lost 5 bases, the J end lost 3 bases, and 13 bases lay between the germline ends. CDR3 DNA sequence: TGTGCCAGCAGCACCCCAGGGATCGACACTGAAGCTTTCTTT. Protein sequence: CASSTPGIDTEAFF.

V and J are TRBV7-9 and TRBJ2-1; D is ambiguous. The CDR3 extends over 12 amino acids. V gave up 5 bases and J gave up 8 bases, with 10 bases separating them. Germline CDR1 is SEHNR and CDR2 is FQNEAQ (reference sequence). CDR3 in amino acids: CASSIRVDEQFF. The DNA of the CDR3 is TGTGCCAGCAGCATTAGGGTGGATGAGCAGTTCTTC.

The chain joins TRBV7-3 to TRBJ2-2, with a possible D match to TRBD1 (5 bases). V was clipped by 4 bases and J by 1 base, with 7 bases between them. Looked up from germline, CDR1 is SGHTA and CDR2 is FQGTGA. CDR3 length equals 14 residues. As DNA, the CDR3 is TGTGCCAGCAGCTCGACAGTGAACACCGGGGAGCTGTTTTTT. Amino acids: CASSSTVNTGELFF.

The J gene is TRBJ1-5, the V gene TRBV6-1; maybe TRBD1 (5 bases). The V and J ends lost 1 base and 0 bases respectively, with 10 bases between them. CDR3 size: 16 residues. Per the germline V gene, CDR1 is MNHNS and CDR2 is SASEGT. CDR3 loop: CASSEGDSYSNQPQHF. Written as DNA, the CDR3 is TGTGCCAGCAGTGAAGGTGACAGCTATAGCAATCAGCCCCAGCATTTT.

The V call is TRBV28, the J call TRBJ1-4; 8 bases are a match to TRBD1. The CDR3 runs 15 residues. The J segment lost 3 bases and the V segment lost 5 bases, leaving 5 bases of the junction unmatched. Germline V gene data show CDR1 as MDHEN and CDR2 as SYDVKM. CDR3 nucleotides: TGTGCCAGCAGTCGACCGGGACAGGCTAATGAAAAACTGTTTTTT. This translates into CASSRPGQANEKLFF.

This chain joins TRBV28 and TRBJ1-1; D gene uncertain. Germline-derived CDR1 and CDR2 are MDHEN and SYDVKM. V gave up 6 bases and J gave up 11 bases, with 19 bases separating them. This CDR3 is built from 13 residues. Here the CDR3 reads CASRGTLETPAFF. For the CDR3, the DNA is TGTGCCAGCAGAGGAACATTAGAAACTCCCGCTTTCTTT.

The rearrangement links TRBV7-2 to TRBJ2-1; 13 bases line up with TRBD2. J lost 8 bases, V lost 5 bases, and 3 bases had no gene match. The CDR3 extends over 14 amino acids. CDR1 SGHTA and CDR2 FQGNSA come from the germline V gene. The CDR3 is CASSPGLAGDEQFF. The CDR3 DNA sequence: TGTGCCAGCAGCCCCGGACTAGCGGGAGATGAGCAGTTCTTC.

This clone is a singleton in its sample. V and J are TRBV15 and TRBJ2-7; possibly TRBD2 for D (5 bases). Germline V lookup: CDR1 LNHNV, CDR2 YYDKDF (reference sequence). The CDR3 spans 17 residues. V was cut by 4 bases and J by 4 bases, with 23 bases left in between. CDR3 nucleotides: TGTGCCACCAGCAAGACTATCGAGGCTAGCTGGGTGTACGAGCAGTACTTC. This sequence encodes CATSKTIEASWVYEQYF.

This chain joins TRBV9 and TRBJ2-7, with 7 bases that match TRBD1. V shed 3 bases and J 3 bases; nucleotides not matched to a gene: 15. Per the germline V gene, CDR1 is SGDLS and CDR2 is YYNGEE. The CDR3 has 17 residues. The CDR3 sequence: CASSALQGTSRDYEQYF. The CDR3 DNA reads TGTGCCAGCAGCGCACTACAGGGGACCTCCCGGGACTACGAGCAGTACTTC.

The CDR3 nucleotides read TGTGCCTGGAGTGTACCGGGACAGGGGGCCTACGAGCAGTACTTC. This codes for CAWSVPGQGAYEQYF. The chain couples TRBV30 to TRBJ2-7; TRBD1 aligns across 11 bases. CDR1 is GTSNPN, CDR2 SVGIG, per germline (reference sequence). V lost 0 bases and J lost 2; bases outside the gene matches: 3. The length of the CDR3 is 15 residues.

This clone was seen a single time. V is TRBV5-1 and J is TRBJ2-1, with D perhaps given as TRBD1 or TRBD2 (6 bases each). The germline V gene encodes CDR1 SGHRS and CDR2 YFSETQ. This CDR3 has 14 amino acids. V lost 4 bases and J lost 7, with 15 bases in between. Written as DNA, the CDR3 is TGCGCCAGCAGCCAGCCGGGGGCCGAGAATGAGCAGTTCTTC. It translates to CASSQPGAENEQFF.

The V call is TRBV12-3 or TRBV12-4, the J call TRBJ1-2; perhaps TRBD1 as D (6 bases). This CDR3 is built from 13 residues. V lost 5 bases and J 6 bases, leaving 13 bases between the germline ends. As DNA, the CDR3 is TGTGCCAGCAGTCGACAGGCAGGTCATGGCTACACCTTC. It specifies CASSRQAGHGYTF.